This TCR beta chain originates from a study of T cell clones after liver transplantation. Across the study: Post-transplant blood was tracked for graft-donor-reactive T cell clones identified in a pre-transplant mixed lymphocyte reaction. Third-party-reactive TCRbeta sequences from pre-transplant mixed lymphocyte reactions served as antigen-independent comparators. Samples came pre-transplant, pre-randomization before withdrawal, and post-randomization after withdrawal ended.

CDR1 KGHSH and CDR2 LQKENI come from the germline V gene. V lost 4 bases and J lost 1; bases outside the gene matches: 0. This CDR3 has 14 amino acids. Sequenced by immunoSEQ multiplex PCR; TCRdb stores in-frame clones only, minus some. The profile shows tens of thousands of clones, around four fifths of them singletons. The receptor comes from a human patient who received a liver transplant. Part of the T cells may come from the graft donor. This material consisted of CD4+ T cells from blood, taken less than 50 months after liver transplant. This chain connects TRBV18 to TRBJ2-3; 9 bases align to TRBD2. The CDR3 sequence: CASSRLAGTDTQYF. In nucleotides, the CDR3 is TGTGCCAGCTCACGACTAGCGGGCACAGATACGCAGTATTTT.